A single sample gave rise to the 9 T cell receptor beta chains below, sequenced in a study of cytomegalovirus exposure and HLA in healthy donors. Use of 60 Vbeta and 13 Jbeta primers characterized the PCR. Sequenced by immunoSEQ multiplex PCR; TCRdb stores in-frame clones only, minus some. Reported are 150,000 to 200,000 clones; the ten largest clones contain 1% to 1.5%. The sequenced material came from PBMCs. The source of these receptors is a woman aged 55-69 years in good health and CMV-seronegative.

Note on this clone: One end of the junction does not line up with germline, which may come from a read error. Other DNA variants within this sample encode the same CDR3. The chain recombines TRBV6-5 with TRBJ2-5, with 8 bases matching TRBD2. CDR1 and CDR2 (germline): MNHEY, SVGAGI. The CDR3 length is 15 residues. The CDR3 region is CAASRGGDVLETQYF. In DNA, the CDR3 is TGTGCCGCGAGCCGGGGGGGGGACGTTTTGGAGACTCAGTACTTC.

This chain connects TRBV29-1 to TRBJ1-1; D possibly corresponds to TRBD1 (6 bases). CDR1 is SQVTM and CDR2 is ANQGSEA in the germline V gene. V dropped 5 bases and J dropped 4 bases, with 14 bases sitting between them. The CDR3 totals 13 residues. CDR3 DNA sequence: TGCAGCGTTTGGAGGGGGGGGCCCACTGAAGCTTTCTTT. Translating it yields CSVWRGGPTEAFF.

This rearrangement joins TRBV2 to TRBJ1-1, with D possibly being TRBD1 (6 bases). The CDR3 totals 14 residues. V lost 2 bases to trimming and J lost 0 bases, with 7 bases between them. Germline-derived CDR1 and CDR2 are SNHLY and FYNNEI. The CDR3 nucleotides read TGTGCCAGCAGTGAAAACAGGGTGAACACTGAAGCTTTCTTT. It is translated as CASSENRVNTEAFF.

The chain combines TRBV19 with TRBJ1-5; 11 bases match TRBD1. The CDR3 is 15 amino acids. The germline gives CDR1 LNHDA, CDR2 SQIVND (reference sequence). Germline trimming cut 7 bases from V and 5 bases from J; bases unmatched to any gene: 7. CDR3 amino acids: CASNPRDRGYQPQHF. Here the CDR3 DNA reads TGTGCCAGTAATCCCCGGGACAGGGGGTATCAGCCCCAGCATTTT.

The rearrangement uses TRBV5-1 and TRBJ2-3; 10 bases line up with TRBD2. Trimming cost V 4 bases and J 6 bases; bases outside gene matches: 11. This CDR3 comprises 16 residues. Per the germline V gene, CDR1 is SGHRS and CDR2 is YFSETQ. CDR3 in DNA: TGCGCCAGCAGCAGGCGCTCTAGCGGGGGTGGGGATACGCAGTATTTT. Translating it yields CASSRRSSGGGDTQYF. Variable domain in full (rest from reference TRBV5-1 and TRBJ2-3): KAGVTQTPRYLIKTRGQQVTLSCSPISGHRSVSWYQQTPGQGLQFLFEYFSETQRNKGNFPGRFSGRQFSNSRSEMNVSTLELGDSALYLCASSRRSSGGGDTQYFGPGTRLTVL.

The chain joins TRBV5-5 to TRBJ2-1, with 9 bases aligning to TRBD2. In germline, CDR1 is SGHKS, CDR2 YYEKEE (reference sequence). Trimming at V came to 1 base and at J to 2 bases, leaving 1 base not matched to a gene. The CDR3 contains 15 residues. CDR3 protein: CASSLLAGTYNEQFF. The CDR3 coding sequence is TGTGCCAGCAGCTTGCTAGCGGGGACCTACAATGAGCAGTTCTTC.

This chain joins TRBV14 and TRBJ2-3; TRBD2 matches 7 bases. The CDR3 sequence is 14 residues long. After removal of 5 bases from V and 5 bases from J, the junction contained 7 bases not matched to a gene. CDR1 is SGHDN, CDR2 FVKESK, per germline. The CDR3 reads CASSASGRLDTQYF. CDR3 DNA sequence: TGTGCCAGCAGCGCTAGCGGAAGATTAGATACGCAGTATTTT.

This chain links TRBV29-1 with TRBJ2-3; the D gene is possibly TRBD2 (5 bases). Per germline, CDR1 SQVTM and CDR2 ANQGSEA. CDR3 length: 12 amino acids. V shed 6 bases and J shed 4 bases, with 11 bases lying between them. This CDR3 reads CSVATGADTQYF. The CDR3 DNA reads as TGCAGCGTCGCAACCGGGGCAGATACGCAGTATTTT.

This chain connects TRBV2 to TRBJ1-2; TRBD1 is a possible D gene (5 bases). V shed 7 bases and J shed 6 bases, with 15 bases lying between them. The CDR3 extends over 13 amino acids. Looked up from germline, CDR1 is SNHLY and CDR2 is FYNNEI. CDR3 protein: CASTPEQADGYTF. The DNA of the CDR3 is TGTGCCAGCACCCCCGAACAGGCCGATGGCTACACCTTC.